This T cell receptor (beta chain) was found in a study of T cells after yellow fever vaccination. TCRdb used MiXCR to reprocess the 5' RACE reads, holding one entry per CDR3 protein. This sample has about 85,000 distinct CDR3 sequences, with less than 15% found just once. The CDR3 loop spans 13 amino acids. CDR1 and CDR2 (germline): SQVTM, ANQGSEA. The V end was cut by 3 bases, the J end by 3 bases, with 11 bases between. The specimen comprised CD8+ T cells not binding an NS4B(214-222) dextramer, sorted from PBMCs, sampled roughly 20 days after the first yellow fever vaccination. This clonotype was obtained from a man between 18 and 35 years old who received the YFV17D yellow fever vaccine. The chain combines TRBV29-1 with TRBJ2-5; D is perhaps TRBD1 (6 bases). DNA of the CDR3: TGCAGCGTTGATGGGGCAGGGGAAGAGACCCAGTACTTC. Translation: CSVDGAGEETQYF.